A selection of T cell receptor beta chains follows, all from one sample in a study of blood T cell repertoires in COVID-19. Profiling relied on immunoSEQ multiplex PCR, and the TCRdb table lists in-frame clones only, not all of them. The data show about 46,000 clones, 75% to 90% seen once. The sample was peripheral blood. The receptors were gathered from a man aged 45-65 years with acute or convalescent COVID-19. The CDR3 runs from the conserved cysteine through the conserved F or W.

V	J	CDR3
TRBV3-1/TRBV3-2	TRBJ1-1	CASSQADRGGYKAFF
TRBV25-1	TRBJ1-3	CASSPRDSRNTIYF
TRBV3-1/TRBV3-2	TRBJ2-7	CASSQFLTVSPEQYF
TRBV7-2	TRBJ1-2	CASSLFPLGGAGYTF
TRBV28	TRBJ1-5	CASSLEIQPQHF
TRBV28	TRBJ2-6	CASSLRTAGANVLTF
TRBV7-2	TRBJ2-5	CASSLAGQGAGGAQYF
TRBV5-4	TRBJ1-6	CASSSSGSYSPLHF
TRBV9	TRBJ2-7	CASSEGQGTYEQYF
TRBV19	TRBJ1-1	CASSIRGLGNTEAFF
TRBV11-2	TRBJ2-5	CASSLSTPDQETQYF
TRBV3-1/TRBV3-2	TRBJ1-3	CASSQGSDSGNTIYF
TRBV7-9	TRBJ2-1	CASSPDYPYNEQFF
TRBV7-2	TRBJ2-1	CASSLRFGPLGEQFF
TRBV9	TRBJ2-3	CASSAAGIRTDTQYF
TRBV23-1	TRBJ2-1	CASSQSLRTSGSHNEQFF
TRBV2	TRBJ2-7	CASSESSGTGLYEQYF
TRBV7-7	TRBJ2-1	CASSLGLAGGNEQFF
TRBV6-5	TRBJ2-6	CASSYSGLSGANVLTF
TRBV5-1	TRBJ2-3	CASSRDRGADTQYF
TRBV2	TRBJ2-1	CASSEQGRRQFF
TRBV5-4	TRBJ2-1	CASSLYLGSVHEQFF
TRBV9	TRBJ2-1	CASSLFDGDEQFF
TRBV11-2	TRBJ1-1	CASSLSQGFTEAFF
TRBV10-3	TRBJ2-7	CAISDTLAGKSYEQYF
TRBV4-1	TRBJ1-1	CASSLGLGGTEAFF
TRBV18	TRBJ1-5	CASSPLAGINNQPQHF
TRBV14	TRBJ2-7	CASSPHGRGALYEQYF
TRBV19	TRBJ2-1	CASTWTGPQNEQFF
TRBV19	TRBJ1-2	CASSPRTGGNVDYGYTF
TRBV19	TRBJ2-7	CASSRDRTYEQYF
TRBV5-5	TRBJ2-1	CASSLAGQSSYNEQFF
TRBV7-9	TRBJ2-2	CASSQPAGSNTGELFF
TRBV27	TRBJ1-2	CASSPRDRGYNYGYTF
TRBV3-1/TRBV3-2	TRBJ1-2	CASSPSGQGYGYTF
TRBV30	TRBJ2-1	CAWGSGQGYNEQFF
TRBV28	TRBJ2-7	CASSLTGDTYEQYF
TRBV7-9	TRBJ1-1	CASSRPGQGTTLNTEAFF
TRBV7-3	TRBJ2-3	CASSLARLDTQYF
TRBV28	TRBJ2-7	CASSSQGKVGNYEQYF
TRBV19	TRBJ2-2	CASSAGLAIGELFF